This T cell receptor beta chain was captured by sequencing in a study of T cell responses to AZD1222 COVID-19 vaccine. Method: immunoSEQ multiplex PCR; TCRdb's copy keeps in-frame clones and lacks some. The sample carries about 220,000 clones, under 95% recorded once. The germline V gene encodes CDR1 MNHNY and CDR2 SVGAGI (reference sequence). CDR3 length: 13 amino acids. Trimming took 6 bases from V and 3 from J; bases not matched to a gene: 4. The starting material was peripheral blood, obtained on day 0 of MenACWY control vaccination. J is TRBJ1-2 and V is TRBV6-6; 7 bases are a match to TRBD1. The sequence derives from an adult in good health. CDR3 nucleotide sequence: TGTGCCAGCAGGACAGGGCGAGACTATGGCTACACCTTC. The encoded protein is CASRTGRDYGYTF.